The 3 T cell receptor beta chains reported below all come from one sample, sequenced in a study of Graves' ophthalmopathy and Graves' hyperthyroidism. Scientists amplified the TCR beta CDR3 regions from RNA transcripts. Second-round multiplex PCR followed a first-round RT-PCR using HTBI primers. A single record per CDR3 protein comes from TCRdb applying MiXCR to the multiplex PCR reads. The repertoire holds 680,000 or so distinct CDR3 sequences, over 20% seen once, with roughly 7.4% in the top ten. Sequencing was done on a sample of peripheral blood. These receptors originate from a woman in her late teens or twenties with stable Graves' hyperthyroidism. Some clones in this sample may be carry-over from other donors' samples.

This clonotype appeared many times. The rearrangement uses TRBV10-3 and TRBJ1-2; no reliable D call. This CDR3 region has 13 residues. V gave up 0 bases and J gave up 7 bases, with 9 bases separating them. Germline V gives CDR1 ENHRY, CDR2 SYGVKD. CDR3 nucleotides: TGTGCCATCAGTGAGTCGAGGTGGGGTGGCTACACCTTC. Translated: CAISESRWGGYTF.

This chain links TRBV6-1 with TRBJ2-7, with 12 bases fitting TRBD1. CDR1 is MNHNS and CDR2 is SASEGT in the germline V gene. The CDR3 contains 16 residues. With V trimmed by 3 bases and J by 5 bases, 8 bases remained unmatched. CDR3 in amino acids: CASSDPGGTGGNEQYF. For the CDR3, the DNA is TGTGCCAGCAGTGATCCCGGCGGGACAGGGGGCAACGAGCAGTACTTC.

The chain carries TRBV12-3 or TRBV12-4 and TRBJ2-7; 9 nucleotides align to TRBD1. V lost 6 bases to trimming and J lost 3 bases; unmatched junction nucleotides: 9. This CDR3 is built from 15 residues. DNA of the CDR3: TGTGCCAGCAGCGAATTTGACAGGGGGGTCTACGAGCAGTACTTC. Amino acid sequence: CASSEFDRGVYEQYF.